Listed here are 15 T cell receptor beta chains from one sample, sequenced in a study of shared clonotypes between healthy human individuals. The method was immunoSEQ multiplex PCR; TCRdb's version includes in-frame clones alone and lacks a portion of them. The sample consists of 980,000 or so clones, over 75% of them appearing once. The source material was memory CD4+ T cells sorted from blood. Subset noted: CD45RA-negative fraction. These receptors were obtained from a man between 18 and 29 years old in good health.

As to this clone: The identical CDR3 is also encoded by other nucleotide sequences in the sample. The chain employs TRBV2 and TRBJ2-5; D may be TRBD2 (5 bases). The CDR3 totals 11 residues. CDR1 and CDR2 (germline): SNHLY, FYNNEI. V dropped 6 bases and J dropped 5 bases, with 7 bases sitting between them. DNA of the CDR3: TGTGCCAGCAGGAGGGTGGAGACCCAGTACTTC. Its protein product is CASRRVETQYF.

The gene calls are TRBV25-1 and TRBJ1-1; TRBD1 matches at 9 bases. Germline CDR1 and CDR2: MGHDK and SYGVNS. The CDR3 sequence is 16 residues long. With 2 bases clipped from V and 6 bases from J, the junction kept 10 bases outside the gene matches. CDR3 DNA sequence: TGTGCCAGCAGTGAAGACCCGGGACAGGGAATCGCTGAAGCTTTCTTT. Encoded protein: CASSEDPGQGIAEAFF. The whole variable domain, remainder taken from reference TRBV25-1 and TRBJ1-1, is EADIYQTPRYLVIGTGKKITLECSQTMGHDKMYWYQQDPGMELHLIHYSYGVNSTEKGDLSSESTVSRIRTEHFPLTLESARPSHTSQYLCASSEDPGQGIAEAFFGQGTRLTVV.

The rearrangement links TRBV2 to TRBJ2-7; 9 nucleotides match TRBD1. The CDR3 loop spans 14 amino acids. CDR1 is SNHLY and CDR2 is FYNNEI in the germline V gene. J lost 4 bases, V lost 7 bases, and 8 bases had no gene match. The CDR3, as DNA: TGTGCCAGCAAGTCCGGGACAGGGTGGTACGAGCAGTACTTC. This gives the protein CASKSGTGWYEQYF.

V usage is TRBV15 and J usage is TRBJ2-2; tentative D call: TRBD1 (6 bases). Looked up from germline, CDR1 is LNHNV and CDR2 is YYDKDF (reference sequence). V was trimmed by 0 bases and J by 1 base, leaving 12 bases between them. The CDR3 runs to 17 residues. CDR3 sequence reads: CATSRDKTGWNTGELFF. CDR3 DNA: TGTGCCACCAGCAGAGATAAGACAGGCTGGAACACCGGGGAGCTGTTTTTT.

The V gene is TRBV2, the J gene TRBJ1-2; no firm D call. CDR3 size: 12 residues. Germline loops: CDR1 SNHLY, CDR2 FYNNEI. V shed 1 base and J shed 6 bases, with 6 bases lying between them. The CDR3 DNA sequence: TGTGCCAGCAGTGAAGATCCCCATGGCTACACCTTC. Translating it yields CASSEDPHGYTF. Filled out from reference TRBV2 and TRBJ1-2, the complete variable domain reads EPEVTQTPSHQVTQMGQEVILRCVPISNHLYFYWYRQILGQKVEFLVSFYNNEISEKSEIFDDQFSVERPDGSNFTLKIRSTKLEDSAMYFCASSEDPHGYTFGSGTRLTVV.

This clone has only one observation. The V and J genes are TRBV20-1 and TRBJ1-2; D is ambiguous. Germline CDR1 is DFQATT and CDR2 is SNEGSKA (reference sequence). The CDR3 loop spans 10 amino acids. The CDR3 DNA reads TGCAGGGGGTTGGGCTATGGCTACACCTTC. It codes for CRGLGYGYTF.

The V and J genes are TRBV6-1 and TRBJ1-1; 8 nucleotides align to TRBD1. The length of the CDR3 is 15 residues. Trimming removed 7 bases from V and 4 bases from J; junction bases left unmatched: 11. The germline V gene encodes CDR1 MNHNS and CDR2 SASEGT. The DNA of the CDR3 is TGTGCCAGCAATCGACTCTCCGGGACAGGCACTGAAGCTTTCTTT. Protein product: CASNRLSGTGTEAFF.

The V and J genes are TRBV19 and TRBJ2-3; D is possibly TRBD2 (6 bases). Germline V lookup: CDR1 LNHDA, CDR2 SQIVND (reference sequence). V was shortened by 8 bases and J by 0 bases, with 18 bases between the two germline ends. The CDR3 totals 16 residues. The CDR3 spells CASAQLRAGSTDTQYF. Written as DNA, the CDR3 is TGTGCCAGTGCCCAACTCAGGGCGGGGAGCACAGATACGCAGTATTTT.

J is TRBJ1-6 and V is TRBV21-1. TRBV21-1 is marked as a pseudogene. This CDR3 contains 19 residues. The CDR3 bases are TGTGCCAGCAGCAAAGTGCAAGGGATTTCGAAGCCGGATAATTCACCCCTCCACTTT. It translates to CASSKVQGISKPDNSPLHF.

This clone was picked up one time. The V call is TRBV4-3, the J call TRBJ1-4; 8 nucleotides align to TRBD1. With V trimmed by 4 bases and J by 8 bases, 12 bases remained unmatched. CDR1 and CDR2 from the germline V gene are LGHNA and YSLEER. The CDR3 is 16 residues long. CDR3 coding DNA: TGCGCCAGCAGCCTCTCACCGCAGGGGGCTCGGGAAAAACTGTTTTTT. This encodes CASSLSPQGAREKLFF.

CDR3: CASIYSGGNQPQHF. Written as DNA, the CDR3 is TGTGCCAGCATCTATTCAGGGGGCAATCAGCCCCAGCATTTT. The V call is TRBV6-1, the J call TRBJ1-5; perhaps TRBD1 as D (6 bases). Germline V gives CDR1 MNHNS, CDR2 SASEGT. Deletions cut 7 bases from V and 2 bases from J, with 12 bases between. The CDR3 contains 14 residues.

The chain employs TRBV6-5 and TRBJ2-7; possibly TRBD1 for D (5 bases). There are 15 residues in the CDR3. Trimming shortened V by 6 bases and J by 3 bases, and 18 bases separated the two germline ends. The germline V gene encodes CDR1 MNHEY and CDR2 SVGAGI. The chain's CDR3 is CASRRLVAGNYEQYF. CDR3 sequence (DNA): TGTGCCAGCAGGCGACTGGTGGCAGGGAACTACGAGCAGTACTTC.

CDR3 DNA: TGTGCCAGCAGCTTGGGCAGGGGAGGTCCGAACACCGGGGAGCTGTTTTTT. Translated: CASSLGRGGPNTGELFF. The chain has TRBV5-4 and TRBJ2-2, with D perhaps assigned TRBD1 or TRBD2 (6 bases each). The CDR3 runs to 17 residues. Between the trimmed V and J ends, which lost 0 bases and 0 bases, there was a span of 12 bases. In germline, CDR1 is SGHNT, CDR2 YYREEE (reference sequence).

This chain connects TRBV5-6 to TRBJ1-2; D unclear. Germline lookup yields CDR1 SGHDT and CDR2 YYEEEE. The V gene lost 4 bases and the J gene lost 0 bases, with 10 bases spanning the gap. The CDR3 covers 14 residues. CDR3: CASSQTETNYGYTF. CDR3 DNA sequence: TGTGCCAGCAGCCAGACCGAGACTAACTATGGCTACACCTTC.

V gene TRBV7-3 combines with J gene TRBJ1-6, with D unclear. The CDR3 covers 15 residues. The ends were cut back, 1 base at V and 7 bases at J, with 11 bases in the middle. CDR1 and CDR2 from the germline V gene are SGHTA and FQGTGA. The CDR3 protein is CASSLMGFGNSPLHF. The CDR3 nucleotides are TGTGCCAGCAGCTTAATGGGCTTTGGGAATTCACCCCTCCACTTT. The full variable domain, its missing parts supplied by reference TRBV7-3 and TRBJ1-6, is GAGVSQTPSNKVTEKGKYVELRCDPISGHTALYWYRQSLGQGPEFLIYFQGTGAADDSGLPNDRFFAVRPEGSVSTLKIQRTERGDSAVYLCASSLMGFGNSPLHFGNGTRLTVT.